This record covers a single T cell receptor (beta chain). Its antigen is unidentified. The sample is drawn from a study of CXCR3-negative and CXCR3-positive naive CD8 T cells. Findings and caveats of the study: CD5 surface expression was similar among naive subsets, and TCR strength was estimated by inference from TRB CDR3 properties. Greater hydrophobicity was found in TRB CDR3s of CXCR3-positive naive cells than of CXCR3-negative naive cells. After cryopreservation, expression of CXCR3 was partially reduced, and most assays were run with fresh PBMCs.

Via 5' RACE with UMI labels, TRB cDNA libraries were prepared. TCRdb derives one entry per CDR3 protein from the 5' RACE reads, leaving out DNA. The table for this sample gives about 81,000 distinct CDR3 sequences. Germline V gene sequence: CDR1 SGHRS, CDR2 YFSETQ. The CDR3 runs 13 residues. Those CD8+ T cells considered naive were CD45RO-CCR7+CD27+CD95-. V is TRBV5-1 and J is TRBJ2-1. Sequenced sample: naive CXCR3- CD8+ T cells from blood. Indicated subset: CD45RO-CCR7+CD27+CD95- naive CD8+ T cells lacking CXCR3 (TNR3-). This receptor was taken from a human donor in good health. Some clones in this sample may be carry-over from other donors' samples. The CDR3 spells CASSLHSYNEQFF.